The 3 T cell receptor beta chains below all came from one sample that was sequenced in a study of patients and donors after allogeneic stem cell transplantation. TCRdb recomputed calls from the RT-PCR reads with MiXCR, one row per CDR3 protein. The repertoire holds hundreds of thousands of distinct CDR3 sequences, around 16% seen once, with just over 7% in the top ten. Sequenced material: blood, either unsorted or a sorted T cell fraction (not recorded which). The source of these receptors is a human donor who was either an allogeneic HSCT recipient or a stem cell or donor lymphocyte infusion donor (not recorded which). It is not recorded whose cells these are; they may come from a transplant donor.

This clonotype has more than one count but fewer than ten. Sequence at one end of the junction differs from germline and may be a read error. The chain joins TRBV7-7 to TRBJ2-7; possible D gene TRBD1, 6 bases. The CDR3 loop spans 14 amino acids. Germline CDR1 is SSHAT and CDR2 is FNYEAQ (reference sequence). CDR3 in amino acids: CASSFRAGAYEQYF. The CDR3 region has the DNA TGTGCTAGCAGCTTCCGGGCAGGGGCCTACGAGCAGTACTTC.

This clonotype was seen at least ten times. The rearrangement uses TRBV12-3 or TRBV12-4 and TRBJ2-2, with 9 positions matching TRBD2. There are 17 residues in the CDR3. Trimming at V came to 6 bases and at J to 4 bases, leaving 12 bases not matched to a gene. The CDR3 here is CASREPAGGTPTGELFF. The CDR3 coding sequence is TGTGCCAGCAGAGAGCCAGCGGGGGGAACCCCCACCGGGGAGCTGTTTTTT.

Only a few counts were recorded for this clonotype. The chain joins TRBV19 to TRBJ1-5; unclear D gene. V dropped 1 base and J dropped 4 bases, with 5 bases sitting between them. The CDR3 is 13 residues long. Germline loops: CDR1 LNHDA, CDR2 SQIVND (reference sequence). CDR3 nucleotide sequence: TGTGCCAGTAGTATAGTGTATAATCAGCCCCAGCATTTT. It yields the protein CASSIVYNQPQHF.